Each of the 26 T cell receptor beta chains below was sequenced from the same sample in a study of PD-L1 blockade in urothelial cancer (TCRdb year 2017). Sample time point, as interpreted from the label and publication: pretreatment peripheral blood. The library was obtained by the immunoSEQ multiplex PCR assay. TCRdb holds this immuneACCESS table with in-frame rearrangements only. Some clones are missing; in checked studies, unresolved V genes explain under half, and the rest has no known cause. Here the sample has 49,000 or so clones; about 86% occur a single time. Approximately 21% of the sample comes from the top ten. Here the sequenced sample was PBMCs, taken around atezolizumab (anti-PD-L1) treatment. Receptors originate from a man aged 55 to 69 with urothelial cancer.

The CDR3 loop reads CASSDMTGGGTDTQYF. The CDR3 nucleotides read TGTGCCAGCAGCGATATGACAGGGGGCGGTACAGATACGCAGTATTTT. The gene calls are TRBV7-2 and TRBJ2-3; TRBD1 aligns across 10 bases. Trimming at V came to 5 bases and at J to 3 bases, leaving 8 bases not matched to a gene. In germline, CDR1 is SGHTA, CDR2 FQGNSA. This CDR3 is 16 amino acids long.

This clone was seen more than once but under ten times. The CDR3 reads CASSSRWGGKEGNQPQHF. The CDR3 bases are TGTGCCAGCAGTTCGCGGTGGGGCGGGAAGGAGGGCAATCAGCCCCAGCATTTT. The rearrangement links TRBV21-1 to TRBJ1-5. TRBV21-1 is reported as a pseudogene. The length of the CDR3 is 18 residues.

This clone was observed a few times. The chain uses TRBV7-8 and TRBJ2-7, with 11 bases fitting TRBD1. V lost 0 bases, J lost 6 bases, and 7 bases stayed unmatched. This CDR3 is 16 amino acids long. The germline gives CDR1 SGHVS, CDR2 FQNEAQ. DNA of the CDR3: TGTGCCAGCAGCTTAGCGCCGGGACAGGGGGTCGTCGAGCAGTACTTC. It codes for CASSLAPGQGVVEQYF.

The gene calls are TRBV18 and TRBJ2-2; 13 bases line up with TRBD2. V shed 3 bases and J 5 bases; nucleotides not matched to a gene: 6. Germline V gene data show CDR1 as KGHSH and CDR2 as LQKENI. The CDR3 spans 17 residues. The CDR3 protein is CASSPLGLAGQTGELFF. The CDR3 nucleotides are TGTGCCAGCTCACCCTTGGGACTAGCGGGACAGACCGGGGAGCTGTTTTTT.

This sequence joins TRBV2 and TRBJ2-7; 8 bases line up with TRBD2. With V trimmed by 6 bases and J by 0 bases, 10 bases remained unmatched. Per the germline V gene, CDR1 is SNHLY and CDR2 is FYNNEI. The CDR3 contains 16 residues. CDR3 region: CASRERGGGHSYEQYF. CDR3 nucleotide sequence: TGTGCCAGCAGGGAGAGGGGCGGGGGGCACTCCTACGAGCAGTACTTC.

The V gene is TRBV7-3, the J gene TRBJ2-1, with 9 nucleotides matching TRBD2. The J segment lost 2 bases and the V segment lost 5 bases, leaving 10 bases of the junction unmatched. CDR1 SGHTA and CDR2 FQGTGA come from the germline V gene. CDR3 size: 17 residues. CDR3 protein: CASSREGAGGTYNEQFF. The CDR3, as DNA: TGTGCCAGCAGCCGGGAAGGAGCGGGGGGCACCTACAATGAGCAGTTCTTC.

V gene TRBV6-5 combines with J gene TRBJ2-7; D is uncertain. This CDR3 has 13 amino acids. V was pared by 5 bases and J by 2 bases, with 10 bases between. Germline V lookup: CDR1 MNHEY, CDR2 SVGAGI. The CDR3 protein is CASSRLGAYEQYF. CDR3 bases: TGTGCCAGCAGTCGCCTCGGAGCCTACGAGCAGTACTTC.

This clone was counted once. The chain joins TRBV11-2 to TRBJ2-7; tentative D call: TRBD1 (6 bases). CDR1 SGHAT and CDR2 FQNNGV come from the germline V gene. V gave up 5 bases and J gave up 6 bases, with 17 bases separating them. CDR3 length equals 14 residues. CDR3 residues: CASSTKRGQLEQYF. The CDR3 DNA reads TGTGCCAGCAGCACTAAACGGGGACAACTCGAGCAGTACTTC.

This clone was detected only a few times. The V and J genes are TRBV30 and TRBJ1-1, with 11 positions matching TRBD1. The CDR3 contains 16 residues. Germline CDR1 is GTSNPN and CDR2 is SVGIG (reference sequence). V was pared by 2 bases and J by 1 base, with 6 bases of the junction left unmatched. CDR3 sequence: CAWSRDRGNGNTEAFF. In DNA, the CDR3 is TGTGCCTGGAGTAGGGACAGGGGGAATGGGAACACTGAAGCTTTCTTT.

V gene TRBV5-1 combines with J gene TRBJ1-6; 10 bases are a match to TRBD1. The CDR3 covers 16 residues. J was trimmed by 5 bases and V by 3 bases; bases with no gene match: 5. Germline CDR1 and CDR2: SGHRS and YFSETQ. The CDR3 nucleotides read TGCGCCAGCAGCTCTACGGACAGGGGGAATAATTCACCCCTCCACTTT. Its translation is CASSSTDRGNNSPLHF.

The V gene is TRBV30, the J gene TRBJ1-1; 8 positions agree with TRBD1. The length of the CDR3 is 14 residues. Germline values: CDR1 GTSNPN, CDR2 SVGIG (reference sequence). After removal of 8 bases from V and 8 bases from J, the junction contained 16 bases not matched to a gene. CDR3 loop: CARTPPGQVTEAFF. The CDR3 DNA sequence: TGTGCCCGCACCCCCCCGGGACAGGTAACCGAAGCTTTCTTT.

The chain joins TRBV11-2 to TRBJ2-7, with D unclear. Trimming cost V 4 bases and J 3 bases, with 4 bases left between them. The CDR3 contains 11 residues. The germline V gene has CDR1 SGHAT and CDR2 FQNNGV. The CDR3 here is CASSYNYEQYF. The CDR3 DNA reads TGTGCCAGCAGCTATAACTACGAGCAGTACTTC. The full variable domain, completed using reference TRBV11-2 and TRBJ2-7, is EAGVAQSPRYKIIEKRQSVAFWCNPISGHATLYWYQQILGQGPKLLIQFQNNGVVDDSQLPKDRFSAERLKGVDSTLKIQPAKLEDSAVYLCASSYNYEQYFGPGTRLTVT.

Here the CDR3 DNA reads TGTGCCAGTAGTATGAAGGGGGAGAGGGGCGAGCAGTACTTC. It translates to CASSMKGERGEQYF. V and J are TRBV19 and TRBJ2-7, with D possibly TRBD1 on 6 matching bases. Germline V lookup: CDR1 LNHDA, CDR2 SQIVND (reference sequence). CDR3 size: 14 residues. The V end was cut by 3 bases, the J end by 6 bases, with 15 bases between.

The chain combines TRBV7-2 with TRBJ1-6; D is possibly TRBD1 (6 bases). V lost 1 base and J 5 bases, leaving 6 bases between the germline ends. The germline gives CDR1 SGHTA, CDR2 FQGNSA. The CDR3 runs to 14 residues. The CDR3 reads CASSLGDNNSPLHF. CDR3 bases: TGTGCCAGCAGCTTAGGGGACAATAATTCACCCCTCCACTTT.

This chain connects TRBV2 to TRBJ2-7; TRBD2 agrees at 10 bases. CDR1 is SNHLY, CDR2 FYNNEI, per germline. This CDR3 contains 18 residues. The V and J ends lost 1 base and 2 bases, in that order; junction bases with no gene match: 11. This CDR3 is CASSEGLAGVVGPYEQYF. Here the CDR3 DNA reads TGTGCCAGCAGTGAAGGGCTAGCGGGAGTGGTGGGTCCCTACGAGCAGTACTTC.

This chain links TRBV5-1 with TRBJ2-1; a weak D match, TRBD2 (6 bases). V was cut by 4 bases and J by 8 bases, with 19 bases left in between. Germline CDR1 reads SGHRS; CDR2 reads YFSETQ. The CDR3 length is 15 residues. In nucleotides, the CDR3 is TGCGCCAGCAGCCCCGGGGCGGGGCGCGGTCATGAGCAGTTCTTC. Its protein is CASSPGAGRGHEQFF.

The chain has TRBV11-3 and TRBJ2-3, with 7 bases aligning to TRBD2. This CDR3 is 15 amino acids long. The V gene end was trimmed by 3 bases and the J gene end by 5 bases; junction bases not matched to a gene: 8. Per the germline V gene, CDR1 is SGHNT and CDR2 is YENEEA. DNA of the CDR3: TGTGCCAGCAGCTTTGGGGGGGTTGCACAAGATACGCAGTATTTT. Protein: CASSFGGVAQDTQYF.

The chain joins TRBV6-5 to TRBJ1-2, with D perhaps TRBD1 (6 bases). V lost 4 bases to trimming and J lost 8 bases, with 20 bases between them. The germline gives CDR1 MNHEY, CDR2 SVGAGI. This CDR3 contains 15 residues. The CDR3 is CASSSLETGKRGYTF. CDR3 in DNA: TGTGCCAGCAGTTCCCTCGAGACAGGAAAAAGAGGCTACACCTTC.

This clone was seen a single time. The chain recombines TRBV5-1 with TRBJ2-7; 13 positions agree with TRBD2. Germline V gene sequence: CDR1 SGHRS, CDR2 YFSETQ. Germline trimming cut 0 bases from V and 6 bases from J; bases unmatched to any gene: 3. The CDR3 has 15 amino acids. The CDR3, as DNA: TGCGCCAGCAGCTTGGGACTAGCGGGAGGAGGCGAGCAGTACTTC. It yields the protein CASSLGLAGGGEQYF.

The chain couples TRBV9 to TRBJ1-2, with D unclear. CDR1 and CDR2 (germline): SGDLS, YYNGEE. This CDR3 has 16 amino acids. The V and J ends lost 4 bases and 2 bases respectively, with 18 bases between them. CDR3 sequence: CASSTSPSRRNYGYTF. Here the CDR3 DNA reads TGTGCCAGCAGCACCTCCCCTTCTAGGAGAAACTATGGCTACACCTTC.

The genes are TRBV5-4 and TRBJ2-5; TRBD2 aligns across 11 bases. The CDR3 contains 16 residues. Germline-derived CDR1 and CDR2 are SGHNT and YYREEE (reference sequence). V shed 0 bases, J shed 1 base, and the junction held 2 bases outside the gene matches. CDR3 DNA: TGTGCCAGCAGCTTGGTAGGGACTAGCGGCCAAGAGACCCAGTACTTC. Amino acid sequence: CASSLVGTSGQETQYF.

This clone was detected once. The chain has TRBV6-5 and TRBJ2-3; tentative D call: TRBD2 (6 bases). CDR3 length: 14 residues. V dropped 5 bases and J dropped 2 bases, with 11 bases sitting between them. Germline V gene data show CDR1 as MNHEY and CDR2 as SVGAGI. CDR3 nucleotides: TGTGCCAGCAGTAAGCCGGGACTCACAGATACGCAGTATTTT. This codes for CASSKPGLTDTQYF.

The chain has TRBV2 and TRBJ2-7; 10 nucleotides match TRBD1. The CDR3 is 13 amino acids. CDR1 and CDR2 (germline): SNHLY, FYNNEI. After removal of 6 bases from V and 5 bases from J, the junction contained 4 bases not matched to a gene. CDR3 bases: TGTGCCAGCAGGGACAGGGGGGTCCACGAGCAGTACTTC. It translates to CASRDRGVHEQYF.

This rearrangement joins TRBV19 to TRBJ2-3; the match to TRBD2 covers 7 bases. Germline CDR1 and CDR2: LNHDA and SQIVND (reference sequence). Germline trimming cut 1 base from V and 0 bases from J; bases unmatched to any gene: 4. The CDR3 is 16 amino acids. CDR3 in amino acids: CASSIAPGGSTDTQYF. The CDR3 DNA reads TGTGCCAGTAGTATAGCCCCGGGGGGTAGCACAGATACGCAGTATTTT.

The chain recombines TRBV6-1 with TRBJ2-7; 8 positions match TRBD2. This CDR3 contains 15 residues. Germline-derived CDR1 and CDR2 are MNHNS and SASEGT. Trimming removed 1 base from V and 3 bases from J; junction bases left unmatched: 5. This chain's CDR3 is CASSEGIAGYYEQYF. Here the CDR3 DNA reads TGTGCCAGCAGTGAAGGAATAGCGGGATACTACGAGCAGTACTTC.

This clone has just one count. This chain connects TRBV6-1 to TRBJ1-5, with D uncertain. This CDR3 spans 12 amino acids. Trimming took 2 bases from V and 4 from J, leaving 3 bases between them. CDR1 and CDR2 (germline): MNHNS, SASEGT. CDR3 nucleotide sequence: TGTGCCAGCAGTGAATCTAATCAGCCCCAGCATTTT. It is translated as CASSESNQPQHF.